This T cell receptor (beta chain) came from a study of control samples from healthy donors and cancer patients. This CDR3 is built from 15 residues. The V gene end was trimmed by 4 bases and the J gene end by 6 bases; junction bases not matched to a gene: 6. In germline, CDR1 is SGHTA, CDR2 FQGNSA. The table came from immunoSEQ multiplex PCR; TCRdb's copy has only in-frame clones and leaves some out. The sample consists of around 50,000 clones, 75% to 95% of them appearing once. The sequence was obtained from a man under 40 with colorectal cancer. Sequencing was performed on PBMCs. The V gene is TRBV7-2, the J gene TRBJ1-1, with 12 bases lining up with TRBD1. The CDR3 sequence is CASSSRDRGRPEAFF. CDR3 sequence (DNA): TGTGCCAGCAGCTCCCGGGACAGGGGGCGACCTGAAGCTTTCTTT.